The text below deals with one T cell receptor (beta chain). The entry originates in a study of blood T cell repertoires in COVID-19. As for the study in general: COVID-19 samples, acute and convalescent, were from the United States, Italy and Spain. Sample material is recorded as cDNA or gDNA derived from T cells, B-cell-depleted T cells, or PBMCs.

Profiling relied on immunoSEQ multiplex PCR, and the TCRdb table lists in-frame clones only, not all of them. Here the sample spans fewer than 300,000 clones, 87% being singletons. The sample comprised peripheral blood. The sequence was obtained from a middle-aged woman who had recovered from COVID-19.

The CDR3 region has the DNA TGTGCCATCAGAGCGGGGGTCTCCTACGAGCAGTACTTC. It encodes CAIRAGVSYEQYF. The V and J genes are TRBV10-3 and TRBJ2-7, with TRBD2 matching over 8 bases. Germline V gives CDR1 ENHRY, CDR2 SYGVKD. The CDR3 runs to 13 residues. V shed 6 bases, J shed 0 bases, and the junction held 1 base outside the gene matches.